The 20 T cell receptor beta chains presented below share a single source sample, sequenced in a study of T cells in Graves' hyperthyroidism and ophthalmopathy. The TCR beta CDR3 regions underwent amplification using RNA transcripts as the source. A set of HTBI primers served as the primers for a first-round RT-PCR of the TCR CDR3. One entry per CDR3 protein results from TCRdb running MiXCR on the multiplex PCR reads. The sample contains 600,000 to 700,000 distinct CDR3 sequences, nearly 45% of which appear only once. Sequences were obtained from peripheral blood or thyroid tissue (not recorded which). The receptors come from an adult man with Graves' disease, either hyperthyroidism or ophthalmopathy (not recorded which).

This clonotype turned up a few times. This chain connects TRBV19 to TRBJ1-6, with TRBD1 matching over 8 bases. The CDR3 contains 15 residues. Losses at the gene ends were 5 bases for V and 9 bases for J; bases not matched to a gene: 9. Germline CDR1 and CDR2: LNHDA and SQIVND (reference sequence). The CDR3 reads CASSQTGALSSPLHF. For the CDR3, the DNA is TGTGCCAGTAGTCAGACAGGGGCGCTGAGTTCACCCCTCCACTTT.

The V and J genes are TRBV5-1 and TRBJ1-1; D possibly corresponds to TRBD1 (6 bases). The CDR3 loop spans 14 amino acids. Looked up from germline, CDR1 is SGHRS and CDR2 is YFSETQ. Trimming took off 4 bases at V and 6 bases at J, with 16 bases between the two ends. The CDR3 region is CASSPEGGSAEAFF. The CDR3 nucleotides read TGCGCCAGCAGCCCCGAGGGGGGGTCGGCTGAAGCTTTCTTT.

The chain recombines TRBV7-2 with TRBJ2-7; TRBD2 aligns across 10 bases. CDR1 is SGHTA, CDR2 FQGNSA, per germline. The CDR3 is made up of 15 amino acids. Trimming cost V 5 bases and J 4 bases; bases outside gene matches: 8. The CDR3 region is CASSQSSGSIYEQYF. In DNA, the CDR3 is TGTGCCAGCAGCCAGTCTAGCGGGAGTATTTACGAGCAGTACTTC. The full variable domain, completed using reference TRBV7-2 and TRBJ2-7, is GAGVSQSPSNKVTEKGKDVELRCDPISGHTALYWYRQSLGQGLEFLIYFQGNSAPDKSGLPSDRFSAERTGGSVSTLTIQRTQQEDSAVYLCASSQSSGSIYEQYFGPGTRLTVT.

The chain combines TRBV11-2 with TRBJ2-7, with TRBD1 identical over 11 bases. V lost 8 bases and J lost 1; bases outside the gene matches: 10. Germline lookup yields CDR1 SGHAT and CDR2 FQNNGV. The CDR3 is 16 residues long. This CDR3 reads CASGTRGDRGSYEQYF. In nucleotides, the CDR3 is TGTGCCAGCGGCACTCGCGGGGACAGGGGGTCCTACGAGCAGTACTTC. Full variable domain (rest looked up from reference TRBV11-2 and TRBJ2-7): EAGVAQSPRYKIIEKRQSVAFWCNPISGHATLYWYQQILGQGPKLLIQFQNNGVVDDSQLPKDRFSAERLKGVDSTLKIQPAKLEDSAVYLCASGTRGDRGSYEQYFGPGTRLTVT.

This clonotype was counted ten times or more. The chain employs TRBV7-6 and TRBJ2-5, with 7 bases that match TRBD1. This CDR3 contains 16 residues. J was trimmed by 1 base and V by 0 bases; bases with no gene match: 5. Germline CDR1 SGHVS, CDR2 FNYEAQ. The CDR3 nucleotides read TGTGCCAGCAGCTTAGCGTCCCGGGACAGCCAAGAGACCCAGTACTTC. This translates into CASSLASRDSQETQYF.

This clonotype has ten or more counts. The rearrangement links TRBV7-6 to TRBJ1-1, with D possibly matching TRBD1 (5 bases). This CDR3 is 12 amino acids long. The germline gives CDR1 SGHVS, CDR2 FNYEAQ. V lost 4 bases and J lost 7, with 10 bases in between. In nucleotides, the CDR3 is TGTGCCAGCAGCTCCTATAGGGGTGAAGCTTTCTTT. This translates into CASSSYRGEAFF.

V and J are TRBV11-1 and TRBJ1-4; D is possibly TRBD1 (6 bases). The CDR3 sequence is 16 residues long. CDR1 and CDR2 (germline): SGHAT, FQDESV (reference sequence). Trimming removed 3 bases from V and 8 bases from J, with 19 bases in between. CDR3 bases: TGTGCCAGCAGCTTGTCGTCACCGGGCGGGGGCGAAAAACTGTTTTTT. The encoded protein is CASSLSSPGGGEKLFF.

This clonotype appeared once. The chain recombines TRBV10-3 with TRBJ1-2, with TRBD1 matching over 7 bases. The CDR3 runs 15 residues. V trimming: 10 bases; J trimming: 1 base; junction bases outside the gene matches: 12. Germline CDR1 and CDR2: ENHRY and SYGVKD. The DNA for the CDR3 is TGTGCCAGCAGCCTGGGACAGCCGAGTAACTATGGCTACACCTTC. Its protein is CASSLGQPSNYGYTF.

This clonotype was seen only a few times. The CDR3 is CASSQAREQPQHF. In DNA, the CDR3 is TGTGCCAGCAGCCAAGCAAGGGAACAGCCCCAGCATTTT. V is TRBV3-1 and J is TRBJ1-5; no reliable D call. The CDR3 is 13 amino acids. The V and J ends lost 1 base and 7 bases respectively, with 8 bases between them. Looked up from germline, CDR1 is LGHDT and CDR2 is YNNKEL (reference sequence).

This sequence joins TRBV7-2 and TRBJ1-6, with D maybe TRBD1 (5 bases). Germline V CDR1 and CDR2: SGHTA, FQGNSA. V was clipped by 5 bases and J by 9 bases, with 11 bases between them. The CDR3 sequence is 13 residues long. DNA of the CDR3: TGTGCCAGCAGCCGCGACGGGGGTTCACCCCTCCACTTT. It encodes CASSRDGGSPLHF. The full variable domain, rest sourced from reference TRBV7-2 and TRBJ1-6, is GAGVSQSPSNKVTEKGKDVELRCDPISGHTALYWYRQSLGQGLEFLIYFQGNSAPDKSGLPSDRFSAERTGGSVSTLTIQRTQQEDSAVYLCASSRDGGSPLHFGNGTRLTVT.

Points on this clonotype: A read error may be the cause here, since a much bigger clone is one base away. This chain's CDR3 is CPSSLALQAYGYTF. CDR3 DNA: TGTCCCAGCAGCTTAGCTCTACAGGCCTATGGCTACACCTTC. This sequence joins TRBV7-2 and TRBJ1-2, with D maybe TRBD1 (5 bases). This CDR3 is built from 14 residues. Germline V gene lookup returns CDR1 SGHTA and CDR2 FQGNSA.

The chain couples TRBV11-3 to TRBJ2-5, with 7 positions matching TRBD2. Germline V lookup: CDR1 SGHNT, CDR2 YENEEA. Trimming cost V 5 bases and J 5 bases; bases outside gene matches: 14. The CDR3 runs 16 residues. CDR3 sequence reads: CASSLSRAGVGETQYF. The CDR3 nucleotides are TGTGCCAGCAGCCTCAGTAGGGCGGGAGTAGGGGAGACCCAGTACTTC.

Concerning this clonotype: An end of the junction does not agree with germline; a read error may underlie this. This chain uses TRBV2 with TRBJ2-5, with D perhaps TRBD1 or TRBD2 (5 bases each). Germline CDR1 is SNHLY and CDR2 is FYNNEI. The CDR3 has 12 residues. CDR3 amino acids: CASSEGQGPKFF. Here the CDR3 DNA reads TGTGCCAGCAGTGAAGGTCAGGGACCGAAGTTCTTC.

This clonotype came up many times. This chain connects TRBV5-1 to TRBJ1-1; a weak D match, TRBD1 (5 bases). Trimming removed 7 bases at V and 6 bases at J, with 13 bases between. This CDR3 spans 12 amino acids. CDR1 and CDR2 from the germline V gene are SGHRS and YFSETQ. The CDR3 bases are TGCGCCAGCGCCTGGGAGGGGCCTGAAGCTTTCTTT. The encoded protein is CASAWEGPEAFF.

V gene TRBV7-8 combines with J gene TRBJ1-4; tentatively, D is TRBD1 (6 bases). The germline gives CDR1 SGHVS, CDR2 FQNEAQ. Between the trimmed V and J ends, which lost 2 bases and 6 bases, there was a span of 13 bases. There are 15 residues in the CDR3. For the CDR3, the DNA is TGTGCCAGCAGCTTAACAGGGTTACGGGATGAAAAACTGTTTTTT. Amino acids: CASSLTGLRDEKLFF.

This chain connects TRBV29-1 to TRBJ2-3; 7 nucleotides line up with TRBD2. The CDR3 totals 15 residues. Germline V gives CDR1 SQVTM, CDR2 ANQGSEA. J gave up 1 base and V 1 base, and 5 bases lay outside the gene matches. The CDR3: CSVEVRGGGTDTQYF. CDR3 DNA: TGCAGCGTTGAAGTGCGGGGAGGGGGCACAGATACGCAGTATTTT.

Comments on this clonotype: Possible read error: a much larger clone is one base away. The CDR3 DNA reads as TGTGCCAGCAGCTTGGACAGGGTCAACTATGGCTACACCTTC. It specifies CASSLDRVNYGYTF. The V gene is TRBV7-9, the J gene TRBJ1-2, with TRBD1 matching over 8 bases. V trimming: 3 bases; J trimming: 2 bases; junction bases outside the gene matches: 2. The germline V gene encodes CDR1 SEHNR and CDR2 FQNEAQ (reference sequence). The CDR3 is 14 residues long. Variable domain in full (rest from reference TRBV7-9 and TRBJ1-2): DTGVSQNPRHKITKRGQNVTFRCDPISEHNRLYWYRQTLGQGPEFLTYFQNEAQLEKSRLLSDRFSAERPKGSFSTLEIQRTEQGDSAMYLCASSLDRVNYGYTFGSGTRLTVV.

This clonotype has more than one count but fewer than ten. Here the CDR3 reads CASSYGSAEAFF. Here the CDR3 DNA reads TGTGCCAGCAGTTACGGTTCAGCTGAAGCTTTCTTT. The gene calls are TRBV14 and TRBJ1-1; D not certain. The germline CDR1 and CDR2 sequences are SGHDN and FVKESK. This CDR3 spans 12 amino acids. Trimming shortened V by 6 bases and J by 6 bases, and 11 bases separated the two germline ends.

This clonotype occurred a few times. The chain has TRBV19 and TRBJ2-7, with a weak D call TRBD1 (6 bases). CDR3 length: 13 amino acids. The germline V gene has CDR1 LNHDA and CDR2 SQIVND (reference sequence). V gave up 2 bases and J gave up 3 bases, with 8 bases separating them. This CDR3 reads CASSITGHYEQYF. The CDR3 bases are TGTGCCAGTAGTATAACGGGACACTACGAGCAGTACTTC.

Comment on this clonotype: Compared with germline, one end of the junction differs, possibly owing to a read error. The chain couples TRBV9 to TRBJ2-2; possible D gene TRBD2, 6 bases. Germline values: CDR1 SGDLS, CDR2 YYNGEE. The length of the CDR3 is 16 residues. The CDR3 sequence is CASAYGGAANTGELFF. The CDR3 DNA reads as TGCGCCAGCGCCTACGGGGGAGCTGCGAACACCGGGGAGCTGTTTTTT.